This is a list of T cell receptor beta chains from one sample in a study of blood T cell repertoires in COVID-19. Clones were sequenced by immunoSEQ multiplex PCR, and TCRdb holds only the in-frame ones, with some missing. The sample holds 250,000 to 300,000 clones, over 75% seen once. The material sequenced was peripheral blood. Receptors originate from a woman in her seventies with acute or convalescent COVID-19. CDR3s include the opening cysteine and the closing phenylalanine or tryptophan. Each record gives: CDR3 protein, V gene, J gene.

CASSLRSAAANVLTF	TRBV5-1	TRBJ2-6
CASSSSPWRTEAFF	TRBV6-5	TRBJ1-1
CASNGQWGGYTF	TRBV6-5	TRBJ1-2
CASRTGVDYEQYF	TRBV6-5	TRBJ2-7
CASSARLAGGGGTDTQYF	TRBV7-9	TRBJ2-3
CASVNRENTEAFF	TRBV6-6	TRBJ1-1
CASSRGFSNGYTF	TRBV18	TRBJ1-2
CASSLALASRRTGELFF	TRBV7-2	TRBJ2-2
CASSQQVAGANVLTF	TRBV5-1	TRBJ2-6
CASTARDRGYTF	TRBV12-3/TRBV12-4	TRBJ1-2
CASSWTPSGTQETQYF	TRBV5-1	TRBJ2-5
CATSDDRPYGYTF	TRBV24-1	TRBJ1-2
CASSPGTGGYSNQPQHF	TRBV6-6	TRBJ1-5
CASSFTGLYGYTF	TRBV6-5	TRBJ1-2
CASSTFLLALETQYF	TRBV6-5	TRBJ2-5
CATRGTSSASGVGDTQYF	TRBV15	TRBJ2-3
CAISESRTGGTGELFF	TRBV10-3	TRBJ2-2
CASSLPGGGNIQYF	TRBV5-1	TRBJ2-4
CASSQEAPGVGLGTDTQYF	TRBV4-2	TRBJ2-3
CSASDRLAGGWSEQFF	TRBV20-1	TRBJ2-1
CASSPVRANTGELFF	TRBV6-6	TRBJ2-2
CASSVEEGTYNEQFF	TRBV9	TRBJ2-1
CASSTGGGGSREAFF	TRBV19	TRBJ1-1
CASSLELTGMQGGTQYF	TRBV5-1	TRBJ2-5
CASSIGGPYGYTF	TRBV19	TRBJ1-2